The entry that follows covers one T cell receptor (beta chain) sequence. The antigen it binds to is not known. Base qualities are not provided; no much larger clone lies one nucleotide away. The record originates from a study of blood T cell repertoires in COVID-19 (dated by TCRdb to the early 2020s). Background on the whole study: Collaborator samples came from the United States, Italy and Spain and covered acute and convalescent phases of COVID-19. The prospective study material was composed of cDNA or gDNA derived from T cells, B-cell-depleted T cells, or PBMCs. The dataset comprised deeply sampled blood TCRbeta repertoires from subjects exposed to, actively infected with, or recovered from COVID-19. The repertoires were released in a freely available public database intended as a resource for research on the immune response to SARS-CoV-2. The samples were drawn from two sources: the first 160 participants of the ongoing ImmuneRACE study, and 1,254 subjects contributed by 6 global collaborators. A de-identified subject ID, COVID-19 status, age in years and sex were almost always included in the sample metadata. HLA class I and class II types, where available, came from metadata supplied by the sample provider rather than from assay-based typing. On the study overall, not on this receptor specifically: How much clinical and demographic metadata was included differed by source and by participant, and the metadata was provided uncurated.

The CDR3 measures 13 amino acids from cysteine to phenylalanine. The entry retains the CDR3 DNA only, 39 bases that are in frame from base 1. The junction carries 10 bases between V and J, which are trimmed by 4 bases and 4 bases respectively. CDR1 MNHEY and CDR2 SVGAGI are derived from the germline V gene. The immunoSEQ Assay, a bias-controlled multiplex PCR, was used to amplify TCRbeta CDR3 regions from genomic DNA. On the study's bioinformatics: The number of nucleated cells in each sample was estimated by amplification of reference gene primers within the assay. To quantify the absolute abundance of each unique TCRbeta CDR3 rearrangement, sequence reads were collapsed and filtered. For each sample, productive Simpson clonality was calculated by taking the square root of Simpson's diversity index across productive rearrangements. TCRdb limited this immuneACCESS table to in-frame rearrangements with V and J called. A share of clones is missing; checked studies link under half to unresolved V genes, and the rest is unexplained. V, J and clone size are those of that table, while D and trimming were read from the DNA. Counted in this sample were more than 85,000 clones; 87% of them appeared once. Of the sample, 4.5% to 5% is held by the ten largest clones.

Whole blood was collected in K2EDTA tubes by collaborating institutions according to the institutions' own protocols. Collaborator samples were shipped for TCRbeta analysis as frozen whole blood, isolated PBMCs, or DNA extracted from either sample type. The sequencing sample was made of peripheral blood. The chain was built from TRBV6-5 and TRBJ1-2, with TRBD1 perhaps the D gene, on 5 matching bases. This sequence was found in a human donor in a cohort sampled during active COVID-19. The CDR3 here reads CASSSGLSYGYTF. The DNA is as follows: TGTGCCAGCAGTTCAGGGTTGAGCTATGGCTACACCTTC.